Sequencing of this T cell receptor (beta chain) was carried out in a study of T cell responses to AZD1222 COVID-19 vaccine. Study summary: Investigators merged groups given second doses at roughly 4 or roughly 12 weeks.

Study-wide results and caveats: Clonal diversity may have been underestimated, and the donors were mostly white British, with more females than males. Seropositive status at baseline applied to only 6 or 7 AZD1222 recipients. Once two AZD1222 doses were given, Spike-specific TCR breadth and depth went up.

On this clone: Its antigen remains unknown.

The data were produced by immunoSEQ multiplex PCR, yet TCRdb's version contains in-frame clones alone and is incomplete. This repertoire shows more than 100,000 clones, over 75% found once; its top ten account for approximately 7.6%. From germline, CDR1 is SGHTA and CDR2 FQGNSA. The CDR3 length is 16 residues. V lost 5 bases and J lost 4, with 20 bases in between. The specimen was peripheral blood, collected on day 0 of AZD1222 vaccination. This chain joins TRBV7-2 and TRBJ1-1; possible D gene TRBD1, 5 bases. The TCR sequence derives from an adult in good health. CDR3: CASSLSPTGVGTEAFF. CDR3 nucleotides: TGTGCCAGCAGCCTTAGCCCTACGGGGGTGGGCACTGAAGCTTTCTTT. Using reference TRBV7-2 and TRBJ1-1 for the parts outside the CDR3, the full variable domain is GAGVSQSPSNKVTEKGKDVELRCDPISGHTALYWYRQSLGQGLEFLIYFQGNSAPDKSGLPSDRFSAERTGGSVSTLTIQRTQQEDSAVYLCASSLSPTGVGTEAFFGQGTRLTVV.